The clone carrying this TCR beta chain was observed a single time. Its antigen is still unknown. The source of the sample is a study of long-term antiretroviral therapy in people with HIV. Study outcomes and limitations: Whereas controls had wider CDR3 length ranges, HIV repertoires had narrower ones. Those clones which expanded before ART made up the dominant part of the repertoire at all time points.

The libraries were made with immunoSEQ v3.0 at survey level. The repertoire was sequenced with immunoSEQ multiplex PCR; TCRdb's copy has only in-frame clones and lacks some. This sample has 30,000 to 50,000 clones, with about 85% found just once. Trimming stripped 1 base from V and 4 bases from J, with 14 bases between. The length of the CDR3 is 15 residues. CDR1 is SGHRS, CDR2 YFSETQ, per germline. No fewer than two post-ART and no fewer than one pre-ART PBMC samples existed for each donor. The specimen comprised unsorted PBMCs, sampled 3.1 years after starting antiretroviral therapy. The chain couples TRBV5-1 to TRBJ1-1; tentatively, D is TRBD1 (6 bases). This clonotype originated in a woman aged 45-60 years with HIV. The CDR3 reads CASSLLQGKVTEAFF. The CDR3 nucleotides are TGCGCCAGCAGCTTGCTCCAGGGGAAGGTCACTGAAGCTTTCTTT.